Given below is one T cell receptor (beta chain) in context. What it binds is unknown. These data originate in a study of memory CD4+ T cells and cytomegalovirus serostatus. With 5 bases clipped from V and 1 base from J, the junction kept 4 bases outside the gene matches. This CDR3 contains 15 residues. Germline CDR1 and CDR2: SNHLY and FYNNEI. The sort gate was single viable CD3+CD4+CD8-CD45RO+ cells for memory CD4+ T cells. The study, taken as a whole, reports: CD4+ memory repertoires contained 67 of 164 reported CMV TCRbeta sequences.

Produced via immunoSEQ multiplex PCR; TCRdb's table is partial and in-frame only. The sample includes fewer than 35,000 clones, about 81% of them seen just once. Specimen: memory CD4+ T cells from blood. This chain connects TRBV2 to TRBJ1-4; 7 positions match TRBD1. The TCR comes from an adult in good health and CMV-seronegative. The CDR3 spells CASSSDRRTNEKLFF. In DNA, the CDR3 is TGTGCCAGCAGTTCGGACAGGAGAACTAATGAAAAACTGTTTTTT.